Listed here are 4 T cell receptor beta chains from one sample, sequenced in a study of tissue T cells after allogeneic stem cell transplantation. Generated by immunoSEQ multiplex PCR, the TCRdb table keeps only in-frame clones and is missing some. The repertoire holds about 3,300 clones, with over 70% as singletons. Adult allogeneic hematopoietic cell transplant recipients with steroid-refractory graft-versus-host disease were prospectively enrolled for research autopsy. Sample: small intestine tissue, taken at autopsy. All receptors derive from a male patient aged 60 or older with steroid-refractory graft-versus-host disease after an allogeneic stem cell transplant. Some T cells here may be from the graft donor.

By proportion, this clone is large. The V gene is TRBV1, the J gene TRBJ1-6; the tabulated D call, TRBD1, remains unverified against the DNA. TRBV1 is designated a pseudogene. This CDR3 spans 16 amino acids. The DNA of the CDR3 is TGCACCAGCAGCCTACCTTTAGACAGGGGGGATTCACCCCTCCACTTT. It is translated as CTSSLPLDRGDSPLHF.

The chain recombines TRBV19 with TRBJ1-5, with 10 nucleotides matching TRBD1. V shed 8 bases, J shed 6 bases, and the junction held 13 bases outside the gene matches. This CDR3 has 16 amino acids. Germline assignment: CDR1 LNHDA and CDR2 SQIVND (reference sequence). The CDR3 sequence is CASSPGDRGFSQPQHF. In DNA, the CDR3 is TGTGCCAGTTCTCCGGGGGACAGGGGTTTTAGTCAGCCCCAGCATTTT.

The chain couples TRBV5-1 to TRBJ1-6; 8 bases match TRBD1. The germline V gene encodes CDR1 SGHRS and CDR2 YFSETQ. The CDR3 runs 18 residues. Trimming took 1 base from V and 0 from J; bases not matched to a gene: 6. CDR3 loop: CASSLSDRVSSYNSPLHF. DNA of the CDR3: TGCGCCAGCAGCTTGTCGGACAGGGTCAGCTCCTATAATTCACCCCTCCACTTT. The full variable domain, in which reference TRBV5-1 and TRBJ1-6 provide the parts outside the CDR3, is KAGVTQTPRYLIKTRGQQVTLSCSPISGHRSVSWYQQTPGQGLQFLFEYFSETQRNKGNFPGRFSGRQFSNSRSEMNVSTLELGDSALYLCASSLSDRVSSYNSPLHFGNGTRLTVT.

This clone was seen a handful of times. The chain couples TRBV7-2 to TRBJ2-7; D not resolved. The CDR3 spans 12 residues. Germline lookup yields CDR1 SGHTA and CDR2 FQGNSA. With 5 bases removed from V and 0 bases from J, the gap between germline ends came to 5 bases. The CDR3: CASSTSSYEQYF. DNA of the CDR3: TGTGCCAGCAGCACCAGCTCCTACGAGCAGTACTTC.